Shown below are 5 T cell receptor beta chains from a single sample sequenced in a study of lymphopenia after photon versus proton radiotherapy. Here immunoSEQ multiplex PCR was the method, and the copy in TCRdb shows in-frame clones only, minus some. The repertoire holds about 25,000 clones, with approximately 88% as singletons. The sample here was peripheral blood, taken from a patient treated with photon-based radiotherapy. The receptor set was obtained from a man aged 50 to 59 with gastric cancer.

The chain uses TRBV5-6 and TRBJ2-1, with D unresolved. Germline-derived CDR1 and CDR2 are SGHDT and YYEEEE. The CDR3 extends over 14 amino acids. With 4 bases removed from V and 5 bases from J, the gap between germline ends came to 13 bases. CDR3 protein: CASSPAGQHNEQFF. The CDR3 coding sequence is TGTGCCAGCAGCCCGGCTGGGCAACACAATGAGCAGTTCTTC.

This clone was observed a few times. The J gene is TRBJ1-5, the V gene TRBV2; D possibly corresponds to TRBD1 (6 bases). This CDR3 region has 13 residues. The germline V gene has CDR1 SNHLY and CDR2 FYNNEI. The ends were cut back, 5 bases at V and 9 bases at J, with 14 bases in the middle. The CDR3 spells CASSPTGSRPQHF. CDR3 DNA: TGTGCCAGCAGTCCCACAGGGTCCCGGCCCCAGCATTTT.

V usage is TRBV6-1 and J usage is TRBJ2-5, with D perhaps given as TRBD1 or TRBD2 (5 bases each). The CDR3 length is 13 residues. The germline V and J ends were trimmed by 6 bases and 1 base, with 9 bases remaining between them. Germline loops: CDR1 MNHNS, CDR2 SASEGT. Here the CDR3 DNA reads TGTGCCAGCAGCGGGACCCTCCAAGAGACCCAGTACTTC. It encodes CASSGTLQETQYF.

This chain links TRBV6-1 with TRBJ1-5; the match to TRBD1 covers 7 bases. V shed 10 bases and J 2 bases; nucleotides not matched to a gene: 11. Germline CDR1 reads MNHNS; CDR2 reads SASEGT. This CDR3 region has 15 residues. The CDR3 is CATQTGSWGNQPQHF. The CDR3 nucleotides read TGTGCCACCCAGACAGGGTCGTGGGGCAATCAGCCCCAGCATTTT.

This sequence joins TRBV9 and TRBJ2-2; 8 positions agree with TRBD2. Trimming cost V 0 bases and J 1 base; bases outside gene matches: 5. The germline V gene has CDR1 SGDLS and CDR2 YYNGEE. The CDR3 has 17 residues. This chain's CDR3 is CASSVVASGGNTGELFF. As DNA, the CDR3 is TGTGCCAGCAGCGTAGTTGCGAGCGGGGGGAACACCGGGGAGCTGTTTTTT.